The 18 T cell receptor beta chains below all came from one sample that was sequenced in a study of blood T cell repertoires in COVID-19. The protocol was immunoSEQ multiplex PCR, while the TCRdb copy is restricted to in-frame clones and leaves out a portion. The profile shows more than 300,000 clones, around 86% of them singletons. The sequencing input was PBMCs or T cells enriched from blood (not recorded which). Receptor source: a man aged 25 to 40 who had recovered from COVID-19.

This clone was counted only a few times. The chain links TRBV28 to TRBJ2-7; tentative D call: TRBD1 (5 bases). CDR1 is MDHEN, CDR2 SYDVKM, per germline. Trimming took off 7 bases at V and 8 bases at J, with 15 bases between the two ends. The CDR3 spans 12 residues. The DNA for the CDR3 is TGTGCCAGCACCACTAAAAGGGGAAAGCAGTACTTC. It is translated as CASTTKRGKQYF. Filled out from reference TRBV28 and TRBJ2-7, the complete variable domain reads DVKVTQSSRYLVKRTGEKVFLECVQDMDHENMFWYRQDPGLGLRLIYFSYDVKMKEKGDIPEGYSVSREKKERFSLILESASTNQTSMYLCASTTKRGKQYFGPGTRLTVT.

This chain joins TRBV25-1 and TRBJ1-6, with TRBD1 identical over 7 bases. The germline CDR1 and CDR2 sequences are MGHDK and SYGVNS. V lost 10 bases, J lost 9 bases, and 9 bases stayed unmatched. The CDR3 sequence is 13 residues long. This chain's CDR3 is CATRDSGISPLHF. The CDR3 nucleotides read TGTGCCACCCGGGACAGTGGGATTTCACCCCTCCACTTT.

Here the CDR3 reads CASSHFTGVHQTDTQYF. The CDR3 coding sequence is TGTGCCAGCAGCCACTTTACAGGGGTCCACCAGACAGATACGCAGTATTTT. J is TRBJ2-3 and V is TRBV14, with 7 nucleotides matching TRBD1. CDR1 and CDR2 (germline): SGHDN, FVKESK. V trimming: 3 bases; J trimming: 3 bases; junction bases outside the gene matches: 12. The CDR3 spans 17 residues.

The V gene is TRBV7-9, the J gene TRBJ2-2; 8 bases map to TRBD1. Looked up from germline, CDR1 is SEHNR and CDR2 is FQNEAQ (reference sequence). The V and J ends lost 8 bases and 4 bases, in that order; junction bases with no gene match: 6. CDR3 length equals 14 residues. CDR3 coding DNA: TGTGCCAGCCTAAGGCAGGGGGCCACCGGGGAGCTGTTTTTT. It is translated as CASLRQGATGELFF.

The CDR3 spells CASSLERVDYTF. The CDR3 region has the DNA TGTGCCAGCAGCTTAGAACGGGTCGACTACACCTTC. The chain joins TRBV11-2 to TRBJ1-2; D unresolved. Germline lookup yields CDR1 SGHAT and CDR2 FQNNGV. V was shortened by 0 bases and J by 10 bases, with 9 bases between the two germline ends. The CDR3 is made up of 12 amino acids. The variable domain in full, with the rest retrieved from reference TRBV11-2 and TRBJ1-2, is EAGVAQSPRYKIIEKRQSVAFWCNPISGHATLYWYQQILGQGPKLLIQFQNNGVVDDSQLPKDRFSAERLKGVDSTLKIQPAKLEDSAVYLCASSLERVDYTFGSGTRLTVV.

The chain has TRBV6-2 or TRBV6-3 and TRBJ2-6, with D unresolved. The CDR3 covers 15 residues. The V and J ends lost 0 bases and 1 base respectively, with 4 bases between them. Germline V gene sequence: CDR1 MNHEY, CDR2 SVGEGT. The CDR3 here is CASSYSRSGANVLTF. The CDR3 nucleotides are TGTGCCAGCAGTTACTCGAGGTCTGGGGCCAACGTCCTGACTTTC.

The chain couples TRBV6-4 to TRBJ2-3, with a weak D call TRBD2 (5 bases). This CDR3 region has 16 residues. CDR1 is MRHNA, CDR2 SNTAGT, per germline. V gave up 0 bases and J gave up 4 bases, with 14 bases separating them. CDR3: CASSDSRVGGPDTQYF. DNA for the CDR3: TGTGCCAGCAGTGACTCGAGGGTAGGTGGGCCAGATACGCAGTATTTT.

J is TRBJ2-7 and V is TRBV27; 9 nucleotides line up with TRBD1. Germline V gene sequence: CDR1 MNHEY, CDR2 SMNVEV (reference sequence). This CDR3 contains 17 residues. Trimming cost V 5 bases and J 2 bases; bases outside gene matches: 13. The CDR3 here is CASSPQGPRQGAYEQYF. The CDR3 nucleotides read TGTGCCAGCAGTCCCCAGGGCCCTCGACAGGGGGCCTACGAGCAGTACTTC.

This sequence joins TRBV6-5 and TRBJ2-7, with 7 bases fitting TRBD1. The CDR3 is made up of 13 amino acids. The J segment lost 5 bases and the V segment lost 6 bases, leaving 7 bases of the junction unmatched. Germline V CDR1 and CDR2: MNHEY, SVGAGI. The CDR3 DNA reads TGTGCCAGCAGGCCGACAGGGATCGACGAGCAGTACTTC. It yields the protein CASRPTGIDEQYF.

This clone was counted a single time. This chain joins TRBV14 and TRBJ1-3; D remains ambiguous. The CDR3 totals 14 residues. The V end was cut by 5 bases, the J end by 7 bases, with 15 bases between. CDR1 is SGHDN and CDR2 is FVKESK in the germline V gene. In nucleotides, the CDR3 is TGTGCCAGCAGCTCGGACTCGGTCAGCAACACCATATATTTT. Residues: CASSSDSVSNTIYF.

This sequence joins TRBV19 and TRBJ2-7, with D uncertain. This CDR3 comprises 14 residues. From germline, CDR1 is LNHDA and CDR2 SQIVND (reference sequence). V gave up 5 bases and J gave up 2 bases, with 13 bases separating them. The CDR3 nucleotides are TGTGCCAGTAGTCCGCAGACACCTCCCTACGAGCAGTACTTC. This gives the protein CASSPQTPPYEQYF.

The V call is TRBV7-2, the J call TRBJ1-2, with a weak D call TRBD1 (6 bases). This CDR3 is built from 15 residues. Trimming took 0 bases from V and 7 from J, leaving 15 bases between them. The germline V gene has CDR1 SGHTA and CDR2 FQGNSA. The DNA for the CDR3 is TGTGCCAGCAGCTTAGCCGGGAGGGCAGGGGTTGGCTACACCTTC. Translating it yields CASSLAGRAGVGYTF.

The chain carries TRBV27 and TRBJ1-2; 11 positions match TRBD1. Trimming removed 4 bases from V and 5 bases from J; junction bases left unmatched: 6. Germline-derived CDR1 and CDR2 are MNHEY and SMNVEV (reference sequence). The CDR3 consists of 15 residues. CDR3 DNA sequence: TGTGCCAGCAGTTCCACCGGGACAGGGGGGTATGGCTACACCTTC. Protein sequence: CASSSTGTGGYGYTF.

The chain employs TRBV5-5 and TRBJ1-3; 8 bases align to TRBD1. V dropped 4 bases and J dropped 1; count of bases not matched to a gene: 10. This CDR3 contains 17 residues. Germline CDR1 is SGHKS and CDR2 is YYEKEE (reference sequence). The CDR3 here is CASSLRRRGLSGNTIYF. The CDR3, as DNA: TGTGCCAGCAGCCTCCGGCGCAGGGGGCTTTCTGGAAACACCATATATTTT. The variable domain in full, with the rest retrieved from reference TRBV5-5 and TRBJ1-3, is DAGVTQSPTHLIKTRGQQVTLRCSPISGHKSVSWYQQVLGQGPQFIFQYYEKEERGRGNFPDRFSARQFPNYSSELNVNALLLGDSALYLCASSLRRRGLSGNTIYFGEGSWLTVV.

CDR3 sequence reads: CASSPIDRGNTEAFF. DNA for the CDR3: TGCGCCAGCAGTCCCATCGACAGGGGGAACACTGAAGCTTTCTTT. V and J are TRBV10-2 and TRBJ1-1; 8 bases match TRBD1. This CDR3 is built from 15 residues. CDR1 and CDR2 from the germline V gene are WSHSY and SAAADI. With 5 bases clipped from V and 1 base from J, the junction kept 6 bases outside the gene matches.

This clone was seen just once. The genes are TRBV29-1 and TRBJ2-1; 9 positions match TRBD2. The CDR3 runs to 14 residues. J was trimmed by 8 bases and V by 4 bases; bases with no gene match: 9. CDR1 and CDR2 (germline): SQVTM, ANQGSEA. This CDR3 is CSVGGLAGLDEQFF. In DNA, the CDR3 is TGCAGCGTTGGCGGGCTAGCGGGACTTGATGAGCAGTTCTTC.

Comment on this clone: One end of the junction varies from germline; a read error may be responsible. V usage is TRBV25-1 and J usage is TRBJ2-4, with 7 nucleotides matching TRBD1. The CDR3 loop spans 14 amino acids. The V gene's germline CDR1 is MGHDK and CDR2 SYGVNS. CDR3 in DNA: TGTGCCAGCAGTTGCCGGGACAGCGTTGGTGGTCAGTGCTTC. Protein sequence: CASSCRDSVGGQCF.

The CDR3 sequence: CAWVDRQGPTGELFF. The CDR3 DNA is TGTGCCTGGGTTGACAGACAGGGTCCGACCGGGGAGCTGTTTTTT. The chain joins TRBV30 to TRBJ2-2, with 7 bases lining up with TRBD1. The junction had 11 bases not matched to a gene; V was cut back by 5 bases and J by 5 bases. Germline V gene sequence: CDR1 GTSNPN, CDR2 SVGIG (reference sequence). The CDR3 has 15 amino acids.